Following are 30 T cell receptor beta chains from one sample sequenced in a study of technical replicates of blood from several donors. Measured with immunoSEQ multiplex PCR; TCRdb has only the in-frame clones, and not every one. The data contain around 100,000 clones, 90% to 95% of them singletons. Sequenced material: T cells isolated from PBMCs. The receptors derive from a human donor in good health.

The chain joins TRBV6-1 to TRBJ1-4; D gene unclear. Germline V gene lookup returns CDR1 MNHNS and CDR2 SASEGT. The V gene lost 4 bases and the J gene lost 5 bases, with 8 bases spanning the gap. CDR3 size: 13 residues. CDR3 in amino acids: CASSVSRNEKLFF. CDR3 nucleotides: TGTGCCAGCAGTGTATCGCGGAATGAAAAACTGTTTTTT.

This clone showed up just once. This chain joins TRBV28 and TRBJ2-5; weak D call: TRBD2 (5 bases). The CDR3 length is 14 residues. Germline assignment: CDR1 MDHEN and CDR2 SYDVKM. V lost 4 bases and J lost 2, with 11 bases in between. The CDR3 DNA reads as TGTGCCAGCAGTTCCCCACTAGAACAAGAGACCCAGTACTTC. Amino acids: CASSSPLEQETQYF.

The chain recombines TRBV7-2 with TRBJ2-7, with 7 nucleotides matching TRBD1. The CDR3 sequence is 14 residues long. V shed 4 bases and J 4 bases; nucleotides not matched to a gene: 7. The germline V gene has CDR1 SGHTA and CDR2 FQGNSA. CDR3 in amino acids: CASSSRTGYYEQYF. The CDR3 nucleotides are TGTGCCAGCAGCTCCCGGACAGGTTATTACGAGCAGTACTTC.

The chain recombines TRBV7-3 with TRBJ2-3; D uncertain. Germline V gene lookup returns CDR1 SGHTA and CDR2 FQGTGA. V was cut by 2 bases and J by 4 bases, with 10 bases left in between. CDR3 length: 14 residues. The CDR3 DNA reads as TGTGCCAGCAGCTTACAGAGGAACTCAGATACGCAGTATTTT. This codes for CASSLQRNSDTQYF.

V gene TRBV28 combines with J gene TRBJ1-2; no clear D gene. The CDR3 extends over 14 amino acids. In germline, CDR1 is MDHEN, CDR2 SYDVKM. V dropped 6 bases and J dropped 4 bases, with 15 bases sitting between them. CDR3: CASSLDHIGYGYTF. CDR3 bases: TGTGCCAGCAGCCTAGATCATATAGGCTATGGCTACACCTTC.

The gene calls are TRBV30 and TRBJ1-4; 9 bases align to TRBD1. V lost 5 bases, J lost 7 bases, and 8 bases stayed unmatched. Germline CDR1 and CDR2: GTSNPN and SVGIG (reference sequence). The CDR3 runs to 14 residues. Here the CDR3 reads CAWSSGTGIEKLFF. The CDR3 DNA is TGTGCCTGGTCCTCCGGGACAGGGATTGAAAAACTGTTTTTT.

This clone was picked up one time. The V gene is TRBV5-6, the J gene TRBJ1-1, with TRBD1 identical over 9 bases. The V gene end was trimmed by 6 bases and the J gene end by 1 base; junction bases not matched to a gene: 4. The germline CDR1 and CDR2 sequences are SGHDT and YYEEEE. CDR3 length: 14 amino acids. DNA for the CDR3: TGTGCCAGCATCAAGGACAGGGGGAACACTGAAGCTTTCTTT. Protein sequence: CASIKDRGNTEAFF.

The rearrangement uses TRBV6-5 and TRBJ2-1; a weak D match, TRBD2 (6 bases). V was cut by 2 bases and J by 3 bases, with 11 bases left in between. Germline V gene lookup returns CDR1 MNHEY and CDR2 SVGAGI. The CDR3 is 15 amino acids. The CDR3 reads CASSYRDSRYNEQFF. As DNA, the CDR3 is TGTGCCAGCAGTTACCGGGACTCTCGCTACAATGAGCAGTTCTTC.

The gene calls are TRBV6-5 and TRBJ1-2; D is perhaps TRBD1 (6 bases). The CDR3 runs 13 residues. V lost 4 bases to trimming and J lost 5 bases, with 11 bases between them. Germline V gives CDR1 MNHEY, CDR2 SVGAGI. CDR3 sequence: CASSFQGWYGYTF. The CDR3 DNA reads TGTGCCAGCAGTTTTCAGGGGTGGTATGGCTACACCTTC.

This clone was seen only once. The chain combines TRBV7-9 with TRBJ2-2; possibly TRBD2 for D (6 bases). CDR3 length: 15 residues. V shed 5 bases and J shed 3 bases, with 13 bases lying between them. In germline, CDR1 is SEHNR, CDR2 FQNEAQ (reference sequence). CDR3: CASSPPGLYTGELFF. The CDR3 DNA reads TGTGCCAGCAGCCCTCCGGGACTCTACACCGGGGAGCTGTTTTTT.

V is TRBV16 and J is TRBJ2-7; 11 nucleotides align to TRBD1. V lost 4 bases to trimming and J lost 6 bases; unmatched junction nucleotides: 5. Germline V gene lookup returns CDR1 KGHSY and CDR2 FQNENV. The CDR3 spans 14 residues. The CDR3 spells CASSRGTGGSEQYF. CDR3 bases: TGTGCCAGCAGCCGAGGGACAGGGGGAAGCGAGCAGTACTTC.

This chain links TRBV5-1 with TRBJ2-1, with TRBD2 identical over 8 bases. This CDR3 spans 15 amino acids. Germline V gene lookup returns CDR1 SGHRS and CDR2 YFSETQ. Trimming removed 4 bases from V and 3 bases from J; junction bases left unmatched: 6. In DNA, the CDR3 is TGCGCCAGCAGCCCGACTAGCGTAAGCTACAATGAGCAGTTCTTC. Residues: CASSPTSVSYNEQFF.

V gene TRBV14 combines with J gene TRBJ1-5; D ambiguous. The V gene's germline CDR1 is SGHDN and CDR2 FVKESK. V was clipped by 4 bases and J by 4 bases, with 11 bases between them. The CDR3 spans 14 residues. CDR3 sequence: CASSPTGGNQPQHF. DNA for the CDR3: TGTGCCAGCAGCCCAACCGGAGGGAATCAGCCCCAGCATTTT.

The V call is TRBV7-9, the J call TRBJ2-7; 10 bases are shared with TRBD1. J lost 3 bases, V lost 3 bases, and 2 bases had no gene match. The germline V gene encodes CDR1 SEHNR and CDR2 FQNEAQ (reference sequence). The CDR3 extends over 14 amino acids. The CDR3 DNA sequence: TGTGCCAGCAGCTTTAGGGACAGGGGCTACGAGCAGTACTTC. As protein: CASSFRDRGYEQYF.

The rearrangement joins TRBV4-1 to TRBJ2-1, with 10 bases lining up with TRBD2. Per the germline V gene, CDR1 is MGHRA and CDR2 is YSYEKL. Unmatched junction bases numbered 17, after V lost 4 bases and J lost 5 bases. This CDR3 has 19 amino acids. The CDR3, as DNA: TGCGCCAGCAGCCTCAGACAGGGTGTGAGGCTAGCGGGAGACAATGAGCAGTTCTTC. Its protein is CASSLRQGVRLAGDNEQFF.

The gene calls are TRBV2 and TRBJ1-1; TRBD1 agrees at 8 bases. Germline loops: CDR1 SNHLY, CDR2 FYNNEI. Trimming cost V 6 bases and J 0 bases; bases outside gene matches: 9. CDR3 length: 16 amino acids. The CDR3 here is CASRTGEGVMNTEAFF. The CDR3 coding sequence is TGTGCCAGCAGGACAGGGGAAGGGGTGATGAACACTGAAGCTTTCTTT.

V usage is TRBV4-1 and J usage is TRBJ2-5; TRBD2 matches 13 bases. The V and J ends lost 0 bases and 8 bases, in that order; junction bases with no gene match: 6. The CDR3 has 16 amino acids. The germline V gene encodes CDR1 MGHRA and CDR2 YSYEKL. The CDR3 is CASSQEGTSGKRTQYF. CDR3 nucleotides: TGCGCCAGCAGCCAAGAGGGGACTAGCGGGAAGAGAACCCAGTACTTC.

This sequence joins TRBV20-1 and TRBJ1-4; no definite D call. V was clipped by 4 bases and J by 7 bases, with 7 bases between them. The CDR3 length is 11 residues. CDR1 is DFQATT, CDR2 SNEGSKA, per germline (reference sequence). CDR3 protein: CSAKEREKLFF. The DNA for the CDR3 is TGCAGTGCTAAAGAGCGTGAAAAACTGTTTTTT.

The CDR3 region has the DNA TGTGCCAGCAGCCCCCGGCCTCGGGAGATGAACGAGCAGTACTTC. This sequence encodes CASSPRPREMNEQYF. V gene TRBV9 combines with J gene TRBJ2-7; maybe TRBD2 (6 bases). Per germline, CDR1 SGDLS and CDR2 YYNGEE. The V end was cut by 4 bases, the J end by 5 bases, with 19 bases between. The CDR3 contains 15 residues.

This chain links TRBV4-1 with TRBJ1-1; D is perhaps TRBD1 (5 bases). This CDR3 spans 12 amino acids. Germline CDR1 reads MGHRA; CDR2 reads YSYEKL. Trimming took off 1 base at V and 7 bases at J, with 7 bases between the two ends. The CDR3 is CASSQVRGEAFF. The DNA of the CDR3 is TGCGCCAGCAGCCAAGTTAGGGGTGAAGCTTTCTTT.

The V call is TRBV11-2, the J call TRBJ2-2; D remains unclear. Looked up from germline, CDR1 is SGHAT and CDR2 is FQNNGV. The V end lost 4 bases, the J end lost 4 bases, and 13 bases lay between the germline ends. The CDR3 is 15 residues long. The CDR3 protein is CASSSIRVSTGELFF. CDR3 nucleotide sequence: TGTGCCAGCAGCTCAATCCGGGTCTCCACCGGGGAGCTGTTTTTT. Full variable domain (rest looked up from reference TRBV11-2 and TRBJ2-2): EAGVAQSPRYKIIEKRQSVAFWCNPISGHATLYWYQQILGQGPKLLIQFQNNGVVDDSQLPKDRFSAERLKGVDSTLKIQPAKLEDSAVYLCASSSIRVSTGELFFGEGSRLTVL.

V and J are TRBV23-1 and TRBJ2-1, with 8 positions matching TRBD1. TRBV23-1 is sorted into the ORF group, with uncertain function. The V and J ends lost 0 bases and 4 bases, in that order; junction bases with no gene match: 5. The CDR3 is 16 residues long. CDR3 protein: CASSQSMTGAYNEQFF. The CDR3 DNA follows: TGCGCCAGCAGTCAATCAATGACAGGGGCTTACAATGAGCAGTTCTTC.

This chain connects TRBV18 to TRBJ1-5; possibly TRBD1 for D (5 bases). The CDR3 is 17 amino acids. Between the trimmed V and J ends, which lost 3 bases and 3 bases, there was a span of 18 bases. From germline, CDR1 is KGHSH and CDR2 LQKENI. CDR3 loop: CASSPPGQGTSNQPQHF. The CDR3 DNA reads TGTGCCAGCTCACCTCCCGGGCAAGGGACTTCCAATCAGCCCCAGCATTTT. The variable domain in full, completed from reference TRBV18 and TRBJ1-5, reads NAGVMQNPRHLVRRRGQEARLRCSPMKGHSHVYWYRQLPEEGLKFMVYLQKENIIDESGMPKERFSAEFPKEGPSILRIQQVVRGDSAAYFCASSPPGQGTSNQPQHFGDGTRLSIL.

The J gene is TRBJ2-7, the V gene TRBV15; possible D gene TRBD2, 5 bases. Germline V gene sequence: CDR1 LNHNV, CDR2 YYDKDF (reference sequence). The CDR3 loop spans 13 amino acids. V lost 5 bases and J 2 bases, leaving 10 bases between the germline ends. The CDR3 DNA sequence: TGTGCCACCAGCTACGGGGTTACCTACGAGCAGTACTTC. This translates into CATSYGVTYEQYF.

The V gene is TRBV6-1, the J gene TRBJ1-1, with D perhaps matching TRBD1 (6 bases). CDR1 and CDR2 (germline): MNHNS, SASEGT. The length of the CDR3 is 11 residues. V was pared by 2 bases and J by 10 bases, with 8 bases between. CDR3 region: CASSEQGPAFF. The DNA for the CDR3 is TGTGCCAGCAGTGAACAGGGGCCAGCTTTCTTT.

The V and J genes are TRBV29-1 and TRBJ2-1, with TRBD2 identical over 9 bases. The germline gives CDR1 SQVTM, CDR2 ANQGSEA. The CDR3 is 12 amino acids. J was trimmed by 7 bases and V by 3 bases; bases with no gene match: 1. This CDR3 reads CSVDSGGNEQFF. In DNA, the CDR3 is TGCAGCGTTGACAGCGGGGGGAATGAGCAGTTCTTC.

The V and J genes are TRBV28 and TRBJ2-4; 9 bases are shared with TRBD1. The V gene end was trimmed by 6 bases and the J gene end by 6 bases; junction bases not matched to a gene: 9. In germline, CDR1 is MDHEN, CDR2 SYDVKM. There are 15 residues in the CDR3. CDR3 in amino acids: CASSKQGAQLNIQYF. The CDR3 nucleotides are TGTGCCAGCAGCAAACAGGGGGCGCAATTAAACATTCAGTACTTC.

V is TRBV19 and J is TRBJ1-1; maybe TRBD1 (6 bases). The V and J ends lost 5 bases and 1 base respectively, with 14 bases between them. CDR1 and CDR2 from the germline V gene are LNHDA and SQIVND (reference sequence). CDR3 length: 15 residues. The CDR3 DNA is TGTGCCAGTAGTCCGCCGGGACACAAGAACACTGAAGCTTTCTTT. Protein product: CASSPPGHKNTEAFF.

The chain links TRBV28 to TRBJ2-7, with unresolved D. The CDR3 length is 13 residues. The germline CDR1 and CDR2 sequences are MDHEN and SYDVKM. The V and J ends lost 6 bases and 2 bases respectively, with 11 bases between them. CDR3 amino acids: CASSLVNPYEQYF. As DNA, the CDR3 is TGTGCCAGCAGCCTTGTAAATCCCTACGAGCAGTACTTC.

This rearrangement joins TRBV10-3 to TRBJ1-6; a possible D gene is TRBD1 (5 bases). The V end lost 6 bases, the J end lost 0 bases, and 12 bases lay between the germline ends. CDR3 size: 16 residues. Germline CDR1 is ENHRY and CDR2 is SYGVKD. Here the CDR3 reads CAISDSTFSYNSPLHF. The CDR3 DNA is TGTGCCATCAGCGACAGTACGTTCTCCTATAATTCACCCCTCCACTTT.